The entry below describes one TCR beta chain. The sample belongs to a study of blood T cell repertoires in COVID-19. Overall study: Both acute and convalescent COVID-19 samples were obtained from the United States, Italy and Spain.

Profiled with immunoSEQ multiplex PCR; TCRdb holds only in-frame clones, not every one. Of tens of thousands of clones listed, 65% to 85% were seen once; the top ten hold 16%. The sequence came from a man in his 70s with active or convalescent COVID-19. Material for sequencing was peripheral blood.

The CDR3 sequence: CASRGQGGEKLFF. CDR3 bases: TGTGCCAGCAGGGGACAGGGTGGTGAAAAACTGTTTTTT. The chain uses TRBV2 and TRBJ1-4; 9 positions agree with TRBD1. J gave up 7 bases and V 6 bases, and 3 bases lay outside the gene matches. The CDR3 extends over 13 amino acids. Germline loops: CDR1 SNHLY, CDR2 FYNNEI.